This TCR beta chain was obtained from a study of T-cell memory formation after mild COVID-19. Study-wide results and caveats: The study found contracting CD4+ clones mainly in CM and EM and contracting CD8+ clones in EMRA. Among clones contracting day 15 to 85, CD4/CD8 was balanced, whereas later expanders leaned CD4+. Pre-infection memory showed some responding clones, and this suggested that cross-reactive memory joined.

This CDR3 comprises 16 residues. V lost 0 bases to trimming and J lost 4 bases, with 11 bases between them. Germline-derived CDR1 and CDR2 are SGDLS and YYNGEE. On this clonotype: Its antigen is currently unknown. The CDR3 carries no conserved terminal phenylalanine or tryptophan, so it likely arises from a read error.

With constant-segment primers, 5'RACE yielded cDNA libraries of TCR alpha and TCR beta that carried sample barcodes and UMIs. TCRdb fed the 5' RACE reads into MiXCR, producing one record per CDR3 protein. In the table there are 300,000 to 350,000 distinct CDR3 sequences, 15% to 20% of which are singletons. Sequenced input: PBMCs or a T cell subset sorted from them (not recorded which). This clonotype originated in a man younger than 35 who had mild COVID-19 (a few samples of this study predate the infection). Cell type and time point are not known. The chain combines TRBV9 with TRBJ2-6; D remains ambiguous. CDR3 sequence reads: CASSVGQHSGANVLTL. CDR3 nucleotides: TGTGCCAGCAGCGTAGGGCAGCACTCCGGGGCCAACGTCCTGACTTTG.